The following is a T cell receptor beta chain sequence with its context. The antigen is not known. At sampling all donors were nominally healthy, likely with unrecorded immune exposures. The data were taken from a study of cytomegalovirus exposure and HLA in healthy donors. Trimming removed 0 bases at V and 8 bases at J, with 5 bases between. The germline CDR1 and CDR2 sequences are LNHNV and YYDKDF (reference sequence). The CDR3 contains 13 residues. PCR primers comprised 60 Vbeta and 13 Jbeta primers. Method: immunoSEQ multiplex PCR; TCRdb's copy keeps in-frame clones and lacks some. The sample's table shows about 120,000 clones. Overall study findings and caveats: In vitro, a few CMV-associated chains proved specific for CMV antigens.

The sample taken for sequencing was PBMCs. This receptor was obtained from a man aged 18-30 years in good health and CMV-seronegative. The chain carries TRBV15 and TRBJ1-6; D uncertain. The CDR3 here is CATSRDSYSPLHF. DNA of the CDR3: TGTGCCACCAGCAGAGATTCTTATTCACCCCTCCACTTT.